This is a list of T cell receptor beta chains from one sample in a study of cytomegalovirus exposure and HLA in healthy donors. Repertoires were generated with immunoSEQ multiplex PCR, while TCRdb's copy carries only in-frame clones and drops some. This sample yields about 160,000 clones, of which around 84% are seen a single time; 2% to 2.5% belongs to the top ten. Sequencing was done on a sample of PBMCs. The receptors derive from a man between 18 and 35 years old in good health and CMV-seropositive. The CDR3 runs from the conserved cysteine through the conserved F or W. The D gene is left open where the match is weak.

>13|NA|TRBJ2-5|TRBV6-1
CATEARPRETQYF
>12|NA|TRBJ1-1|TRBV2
CAPLGVNTEAFF
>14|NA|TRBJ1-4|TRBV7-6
CASSWASPNEKLFF
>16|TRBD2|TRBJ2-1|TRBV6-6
CASSYSERGGGNEQFF
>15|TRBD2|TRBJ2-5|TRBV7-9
CASSSPRGEWETQYF
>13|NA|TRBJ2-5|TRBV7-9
CASSLVPQETQYF
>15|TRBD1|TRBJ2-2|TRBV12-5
CASGFGTGNTGELFF
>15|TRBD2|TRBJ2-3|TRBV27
CASSISSGGTDTQYF
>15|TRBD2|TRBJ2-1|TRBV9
CASSVTGGVINEQFF
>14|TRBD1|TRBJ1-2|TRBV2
CASSAGTGPYGYTF
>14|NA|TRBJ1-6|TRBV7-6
CASSLQGFNSPLHF
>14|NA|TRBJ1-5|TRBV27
CASRPTGGNQPQHF
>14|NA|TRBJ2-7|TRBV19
CASSPGRSHYEQYF
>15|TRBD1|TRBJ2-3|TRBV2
CASSQGAGATDTQYF
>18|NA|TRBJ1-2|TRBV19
CASSIPPEREPLRYGYTF
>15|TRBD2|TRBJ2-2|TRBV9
CASSASGGLGGELFF
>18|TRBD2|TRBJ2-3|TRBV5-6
CASSPGGFSGGTTDTQYF
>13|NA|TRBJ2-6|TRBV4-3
CASSPSGANVLTF
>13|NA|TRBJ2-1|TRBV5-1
CASSERGYNEQFF
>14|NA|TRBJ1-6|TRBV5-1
CASMGSPGDSPLHF
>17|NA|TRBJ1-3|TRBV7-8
CASSLEERGWTGNTIYF
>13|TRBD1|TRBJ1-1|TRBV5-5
CASRLGQSTEAFF
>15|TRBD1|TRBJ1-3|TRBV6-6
CASSYSGTVGNTIYF
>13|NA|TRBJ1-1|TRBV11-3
CASSLGQGGTAFF
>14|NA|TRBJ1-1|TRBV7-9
CASSLVGRATEAFF
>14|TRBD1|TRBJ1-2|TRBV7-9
CASSSTGTGNGYTF
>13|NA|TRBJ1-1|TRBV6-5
CASSQGTPRGAFF
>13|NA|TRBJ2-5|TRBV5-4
CASSLLGGETQYF
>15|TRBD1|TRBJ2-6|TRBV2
CASNQGATGANVLTF
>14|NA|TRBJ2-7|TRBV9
CASSSGTSSYEQYF
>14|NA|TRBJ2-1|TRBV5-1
CASSDPSSYNEQFF
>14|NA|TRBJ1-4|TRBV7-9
CASSSGNSPVKLFF
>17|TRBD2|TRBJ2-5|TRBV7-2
CASSSTRLAGGKETQYF
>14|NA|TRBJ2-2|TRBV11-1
CASSWRQTTGELFF
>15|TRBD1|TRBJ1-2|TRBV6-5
CASRGGDRDLSGYTF
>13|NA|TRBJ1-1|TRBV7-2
CASSLAIRTEAFF
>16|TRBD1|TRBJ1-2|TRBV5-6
CASSLLRGFTNYGYTF
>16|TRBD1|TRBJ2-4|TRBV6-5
CASSSHRGLAKNIQYF
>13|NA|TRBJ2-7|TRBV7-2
CASSLQGTYEQYF
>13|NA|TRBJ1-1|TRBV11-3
CASSLGLAVEAFF
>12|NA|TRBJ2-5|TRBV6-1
CASSSVRETQYF
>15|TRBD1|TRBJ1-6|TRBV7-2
CASSLETGSNSPLHF
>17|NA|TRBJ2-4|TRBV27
CASSRTGGVGAKNIQYF
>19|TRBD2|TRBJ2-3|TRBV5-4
CASTQVGTSGVISTDTQYF
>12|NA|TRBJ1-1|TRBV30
CAWMLDNTEAFF
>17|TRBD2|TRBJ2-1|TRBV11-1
CASSLNPAGGVYNEQFF
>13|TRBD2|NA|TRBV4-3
CASSWGSGGEQYF
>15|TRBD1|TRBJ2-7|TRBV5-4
CASSSNTDRAVEQYF
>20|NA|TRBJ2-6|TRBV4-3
CASSQVEVGFLGPGANVLTF
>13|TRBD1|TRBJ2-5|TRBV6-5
CASSVQGSETQYF
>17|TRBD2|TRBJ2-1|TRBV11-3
CASSLGGGGGFYNEQFF
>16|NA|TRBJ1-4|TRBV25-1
CASSDWTADNNEKLFF